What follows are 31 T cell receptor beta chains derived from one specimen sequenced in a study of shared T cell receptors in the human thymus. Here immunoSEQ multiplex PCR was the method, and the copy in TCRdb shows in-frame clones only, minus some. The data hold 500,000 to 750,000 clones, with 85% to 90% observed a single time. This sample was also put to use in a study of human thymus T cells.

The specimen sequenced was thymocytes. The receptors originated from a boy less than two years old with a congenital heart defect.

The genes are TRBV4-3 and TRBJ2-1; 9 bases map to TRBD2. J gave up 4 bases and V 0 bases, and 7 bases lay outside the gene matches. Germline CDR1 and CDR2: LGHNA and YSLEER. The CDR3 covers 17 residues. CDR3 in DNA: TGCGCCAGCAGCCAAGATCGGCTTGCGGGGGGGTACAATGAGCAGTTCTTC. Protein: CASSQDRLAGGYNEQFF.

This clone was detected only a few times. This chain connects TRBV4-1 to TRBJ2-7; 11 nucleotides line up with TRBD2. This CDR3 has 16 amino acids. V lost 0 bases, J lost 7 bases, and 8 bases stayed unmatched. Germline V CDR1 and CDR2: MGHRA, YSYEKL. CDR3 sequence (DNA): TGCGCCAGCAGCCAAGAGTTTAGCGGGAGGGTGGGTGAGCAGTACTTC. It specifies CASSQEFSGRVGEQYF.

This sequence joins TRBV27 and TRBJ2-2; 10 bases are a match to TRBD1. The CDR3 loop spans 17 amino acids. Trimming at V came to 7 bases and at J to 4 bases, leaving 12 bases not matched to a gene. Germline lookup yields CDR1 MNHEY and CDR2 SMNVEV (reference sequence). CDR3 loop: CASIYPPGQGPTGELFF. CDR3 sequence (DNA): TGTGCCAGCATTTACCCACCGGGACAGGGGCCCACCGGGGAGCTGTTTTTT.

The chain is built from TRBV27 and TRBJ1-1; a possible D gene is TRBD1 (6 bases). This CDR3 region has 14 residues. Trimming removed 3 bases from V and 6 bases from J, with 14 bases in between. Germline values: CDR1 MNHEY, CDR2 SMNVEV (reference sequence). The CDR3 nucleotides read TGTGCCAGCAGTTTTCTACAGGGAAGGGCTGAAGCTTTCTTT. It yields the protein CASSFLQGRAEAFF.

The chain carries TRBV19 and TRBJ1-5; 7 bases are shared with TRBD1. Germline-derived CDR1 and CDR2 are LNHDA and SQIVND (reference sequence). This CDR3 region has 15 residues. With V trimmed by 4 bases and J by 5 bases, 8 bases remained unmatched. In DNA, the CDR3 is TGTGCCAGTAGTACGACAGACAGGGAGCATCAGCCCCAGCATTTT. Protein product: CASSTTDREHQPQHF.

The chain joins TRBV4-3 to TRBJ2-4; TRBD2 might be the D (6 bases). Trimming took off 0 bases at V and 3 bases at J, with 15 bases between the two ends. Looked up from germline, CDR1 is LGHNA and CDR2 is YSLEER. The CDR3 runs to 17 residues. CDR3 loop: CASSQDSRGAGKNIQYF. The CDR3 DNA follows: TGCGCCAGCAGCCAAGATTCACGCGGGGCTGGCAAAAACATTCAGTACTTC.

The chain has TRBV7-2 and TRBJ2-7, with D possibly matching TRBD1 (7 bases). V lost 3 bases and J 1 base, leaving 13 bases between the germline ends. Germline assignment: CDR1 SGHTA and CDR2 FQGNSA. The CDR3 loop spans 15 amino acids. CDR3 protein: CASSFQGGPSYEQYF. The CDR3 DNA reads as TGTGCCAGCAGCTTTCAGGGGGGCCCTTCCTACGAGCAGTACTTC.

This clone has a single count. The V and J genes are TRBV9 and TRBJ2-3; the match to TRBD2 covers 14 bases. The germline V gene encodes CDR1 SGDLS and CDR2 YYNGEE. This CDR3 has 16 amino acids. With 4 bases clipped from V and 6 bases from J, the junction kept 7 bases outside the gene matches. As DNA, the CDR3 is TGTGCCAGCAGCACGGGGACTAGCGGGAGTAGGGATACGCAGTATTTT. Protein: CASSTGTSGSRDTQYF.

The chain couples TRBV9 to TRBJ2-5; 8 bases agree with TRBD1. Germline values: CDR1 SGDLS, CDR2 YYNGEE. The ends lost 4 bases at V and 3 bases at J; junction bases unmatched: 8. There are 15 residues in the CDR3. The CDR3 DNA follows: TGTGCCAGCAGCCTCGGGACAGGTGGGAAAGAGACCCAGTACTTC. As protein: CASSLGTGGKETQYF.

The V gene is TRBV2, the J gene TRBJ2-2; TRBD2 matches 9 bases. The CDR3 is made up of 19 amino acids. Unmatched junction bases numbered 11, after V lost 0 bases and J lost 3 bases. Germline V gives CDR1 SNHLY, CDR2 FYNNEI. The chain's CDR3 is CASSEALASGEGDTGELFF. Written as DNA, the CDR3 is TGTGCCAGCAGTGAAGCGCTTGCTAGCGGGGAAGGGGACACCGGGGAGCTGTTTTTT.

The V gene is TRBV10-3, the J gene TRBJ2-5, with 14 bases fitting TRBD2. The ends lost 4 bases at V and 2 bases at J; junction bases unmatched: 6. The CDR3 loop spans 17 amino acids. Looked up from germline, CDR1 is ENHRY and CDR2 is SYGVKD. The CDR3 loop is CAISGGLAGVGQETQYF. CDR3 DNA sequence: TGTGCCATCAGTGGGGGACTAGCGGGAGTGGGTCAAGAGACCCAGTACTTC.

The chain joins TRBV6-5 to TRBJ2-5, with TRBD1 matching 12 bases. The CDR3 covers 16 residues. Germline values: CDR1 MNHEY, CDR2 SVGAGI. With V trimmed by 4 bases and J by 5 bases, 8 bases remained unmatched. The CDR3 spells CASSFFRDRGLETQYF. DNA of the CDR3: TGTGCCAGCAGTTTTTTCCGGGACAGGGGGCTTGAGACCCAGTACTTC.

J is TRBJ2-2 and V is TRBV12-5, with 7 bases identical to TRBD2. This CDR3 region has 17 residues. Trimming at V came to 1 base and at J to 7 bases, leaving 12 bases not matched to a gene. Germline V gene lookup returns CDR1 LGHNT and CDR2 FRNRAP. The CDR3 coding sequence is TGTGCTAGTGGTTTGGATGTAGCGGGTGCACTTATCGGGGAGCTGTTTTTT. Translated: CASGLDVAGALIGELFF.

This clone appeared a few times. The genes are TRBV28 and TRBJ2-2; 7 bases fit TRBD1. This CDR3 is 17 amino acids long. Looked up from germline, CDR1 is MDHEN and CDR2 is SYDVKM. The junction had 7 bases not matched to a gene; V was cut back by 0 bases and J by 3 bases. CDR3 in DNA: TGTGCCAGCAGTTTATGGGGGGCAGGGGGTGACACCGGGGAGCTGTTTTTT. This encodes CASSLWGAGGDTGELFF. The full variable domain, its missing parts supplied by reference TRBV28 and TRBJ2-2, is DVKVTQSSRYLVKRTGEKVFLECVQDMDHENMFWYRQDPGLGLRLIYFSYDVKMKEKGDIPEGYSVSREKKERFSLILESASTNQTSMYLCASSLWGAGGDTGELFFGEGSRLTVL.

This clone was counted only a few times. CDR3 coding DNA: TGTGCCAGCAGTTTTGGGACTGATTCCTACGAGCAGTACTTC. It codes for CASSFGTDSYEQYF. The chain links TRBV6-6 to TRBJ2-7, with a weak D call TRBD2 (6 bases). CDR1 and CDR2 (germline): MNHNY, SVGAGI (reference sequence). CDR3 size: 14 residues. V lost 4 bases and J lost 1, with 11 bases in between.

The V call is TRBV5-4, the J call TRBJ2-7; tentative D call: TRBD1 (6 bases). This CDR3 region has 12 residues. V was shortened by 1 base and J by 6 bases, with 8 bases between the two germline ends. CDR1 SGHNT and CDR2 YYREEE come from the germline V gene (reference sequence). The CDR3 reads CASSLQTGEQYF. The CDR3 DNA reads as TGTGCCAGCAGCTTGCAGACAGGCGAGCAGTACTTC.

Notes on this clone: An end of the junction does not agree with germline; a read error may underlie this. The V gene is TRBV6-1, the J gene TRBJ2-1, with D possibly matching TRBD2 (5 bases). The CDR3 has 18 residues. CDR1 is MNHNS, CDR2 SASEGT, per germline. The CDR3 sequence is CASSKAGFRGGKYNEQFF. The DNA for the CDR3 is TGTGCCAGCAGTAAAGCAGGTTTTCGCGGAGGAAAATACAATGAGCAGTTCTTC.

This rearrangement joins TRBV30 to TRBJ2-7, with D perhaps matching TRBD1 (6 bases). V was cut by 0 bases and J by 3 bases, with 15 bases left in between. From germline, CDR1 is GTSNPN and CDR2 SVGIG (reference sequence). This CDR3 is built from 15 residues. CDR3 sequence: CAWSVKRTDFYEQYF. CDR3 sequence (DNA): TGTGCCTGGAGTGTAAAGCGGACAGATTTCTACGAGCAGTACTTC.

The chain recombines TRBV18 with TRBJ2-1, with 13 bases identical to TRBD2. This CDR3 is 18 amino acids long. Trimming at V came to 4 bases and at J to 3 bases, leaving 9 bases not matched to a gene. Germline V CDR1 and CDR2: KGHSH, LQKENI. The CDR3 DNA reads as TGTGCCAGCTCACAGGGGACTAGCGGGGAGGGGGACTACAATGAGCAGTTCTTC. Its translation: CASSQGTSGEGDYNEQFF.

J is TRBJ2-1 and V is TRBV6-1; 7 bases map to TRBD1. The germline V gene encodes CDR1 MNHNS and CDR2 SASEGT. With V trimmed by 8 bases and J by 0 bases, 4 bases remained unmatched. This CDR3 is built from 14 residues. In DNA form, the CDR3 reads TGTGCCAGCGGGAACAGGGGCTCCTACAATGAGCAGTTCTTC. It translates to CASGNRGSYNEQFF.

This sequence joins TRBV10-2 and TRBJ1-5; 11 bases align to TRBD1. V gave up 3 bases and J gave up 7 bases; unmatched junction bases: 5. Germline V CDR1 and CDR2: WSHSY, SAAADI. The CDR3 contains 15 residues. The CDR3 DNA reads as TGCGCCAGCAGTGAATGGGGACAGGGGGGACAGCCCCAGCATTTT. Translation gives CASSEWGQGGQPQHF.

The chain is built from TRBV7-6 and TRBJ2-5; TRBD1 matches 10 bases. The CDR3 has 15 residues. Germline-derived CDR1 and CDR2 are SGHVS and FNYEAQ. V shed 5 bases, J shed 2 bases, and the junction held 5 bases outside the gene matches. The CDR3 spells CASSLDRGQQETQYF. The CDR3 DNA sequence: TGTGCCAGCAGCCTCGACAGGGGGCAACAAGAGACCCAGTACTTC.

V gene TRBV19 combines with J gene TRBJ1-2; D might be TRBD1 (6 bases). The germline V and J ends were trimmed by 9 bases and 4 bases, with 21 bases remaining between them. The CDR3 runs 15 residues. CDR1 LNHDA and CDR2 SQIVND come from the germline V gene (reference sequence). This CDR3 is CASSPGASGVYGYTF. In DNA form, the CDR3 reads TGTGCCAGCAGCCCAGGGGCCAGTGGGGTCTATGGCTACACCTTC.

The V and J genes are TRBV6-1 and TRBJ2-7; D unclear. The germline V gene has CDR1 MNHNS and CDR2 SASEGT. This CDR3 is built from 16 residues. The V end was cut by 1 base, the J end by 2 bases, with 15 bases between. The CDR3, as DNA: TGTGCCAGCAGTGAAGTAGGCAGGCCGAACGCCTACGAGCAGTACTTC. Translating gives CASSEVGRPNAYEQYF.

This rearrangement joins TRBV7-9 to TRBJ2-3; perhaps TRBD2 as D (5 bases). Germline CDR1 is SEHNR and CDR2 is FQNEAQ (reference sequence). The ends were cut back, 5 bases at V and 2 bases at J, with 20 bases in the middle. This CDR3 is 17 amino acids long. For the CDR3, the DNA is TGTGCCAGCAGCAAACTACTAGAGCCTCACAACACAGATACGCAGTATTTT. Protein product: CASSKLLEPHNTDTQYF.

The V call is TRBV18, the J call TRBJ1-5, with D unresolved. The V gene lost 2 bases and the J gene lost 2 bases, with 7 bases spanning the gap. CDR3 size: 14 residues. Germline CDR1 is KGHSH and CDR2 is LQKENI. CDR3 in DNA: TGTGCCAGCTCACCAGGAGGTCGCAATCAGCCCCAGCATTTT. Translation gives CASSPGGRNQPQHF.

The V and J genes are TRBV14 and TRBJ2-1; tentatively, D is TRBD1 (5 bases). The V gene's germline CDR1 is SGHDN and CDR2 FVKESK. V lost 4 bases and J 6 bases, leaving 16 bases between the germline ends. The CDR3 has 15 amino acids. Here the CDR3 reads CASSPPTETRNEQFF. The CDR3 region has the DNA TGTGCCAGCAGCCCCCCGACAGAGACCCGCAATGAGCAGTTCTTC.

CDR3 nucleotide sequence: TGTGCCAGCAGTGAAGCGGATTGGCGGGAGGGCCGAGGGTACGAGCAGTACTTC. Its translation is CASSEADWREGRGYEQYF. The chain has TRBV2 and TRBJ2-7; 9 bases match TRBD2. The CDR3 loop spans 18 amino acids. V lost 0 bases to trimming and J lost 4 bases; unmatched junction nucleotides: 13. CDR1 and CDR2 (germline): SNHLY, FYNNEI.

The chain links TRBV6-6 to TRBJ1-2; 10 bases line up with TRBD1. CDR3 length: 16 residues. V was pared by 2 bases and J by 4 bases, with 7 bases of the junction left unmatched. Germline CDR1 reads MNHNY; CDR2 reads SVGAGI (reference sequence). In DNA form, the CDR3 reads TGTGCCAGCAGTTACGATGGACAGGGGGTCTTCTATGGCTACACCTTC. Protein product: CASSYDGQGVFYGYTF.

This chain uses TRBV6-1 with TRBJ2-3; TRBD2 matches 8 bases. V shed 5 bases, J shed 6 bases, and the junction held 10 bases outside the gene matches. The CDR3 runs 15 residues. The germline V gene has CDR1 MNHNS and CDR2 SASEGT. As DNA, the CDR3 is TGTGCCAGCAGTCCCCCCGGGAGGGCTGCGGATACGCAGTATTTT. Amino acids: CASSPPGRAADTQYF.

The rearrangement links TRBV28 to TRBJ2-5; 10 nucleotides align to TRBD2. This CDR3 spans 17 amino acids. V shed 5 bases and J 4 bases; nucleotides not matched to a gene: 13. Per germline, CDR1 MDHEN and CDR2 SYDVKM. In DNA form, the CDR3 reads TGTGCCAGCAGTCCGCAATCTAGCGGGAGAGTGAGAGAGACCCAGTACTTC. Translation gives CASSPQSSGRVRETQYF.